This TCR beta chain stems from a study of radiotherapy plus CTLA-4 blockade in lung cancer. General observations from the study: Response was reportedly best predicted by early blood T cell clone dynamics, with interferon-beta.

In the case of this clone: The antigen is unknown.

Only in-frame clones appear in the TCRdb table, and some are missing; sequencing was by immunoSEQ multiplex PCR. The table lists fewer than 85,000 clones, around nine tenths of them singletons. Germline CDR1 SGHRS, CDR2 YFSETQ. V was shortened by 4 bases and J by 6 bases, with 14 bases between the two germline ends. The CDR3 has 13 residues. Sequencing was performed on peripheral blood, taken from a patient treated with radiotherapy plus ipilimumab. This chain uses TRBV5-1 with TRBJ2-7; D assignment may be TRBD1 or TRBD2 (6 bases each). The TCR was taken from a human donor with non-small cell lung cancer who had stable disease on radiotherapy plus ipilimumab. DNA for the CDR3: TGCGCCAGCAGCGAGGGGGGCCCCATCGAGCAGTACTTC. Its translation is CASSEGGPIEQYF.